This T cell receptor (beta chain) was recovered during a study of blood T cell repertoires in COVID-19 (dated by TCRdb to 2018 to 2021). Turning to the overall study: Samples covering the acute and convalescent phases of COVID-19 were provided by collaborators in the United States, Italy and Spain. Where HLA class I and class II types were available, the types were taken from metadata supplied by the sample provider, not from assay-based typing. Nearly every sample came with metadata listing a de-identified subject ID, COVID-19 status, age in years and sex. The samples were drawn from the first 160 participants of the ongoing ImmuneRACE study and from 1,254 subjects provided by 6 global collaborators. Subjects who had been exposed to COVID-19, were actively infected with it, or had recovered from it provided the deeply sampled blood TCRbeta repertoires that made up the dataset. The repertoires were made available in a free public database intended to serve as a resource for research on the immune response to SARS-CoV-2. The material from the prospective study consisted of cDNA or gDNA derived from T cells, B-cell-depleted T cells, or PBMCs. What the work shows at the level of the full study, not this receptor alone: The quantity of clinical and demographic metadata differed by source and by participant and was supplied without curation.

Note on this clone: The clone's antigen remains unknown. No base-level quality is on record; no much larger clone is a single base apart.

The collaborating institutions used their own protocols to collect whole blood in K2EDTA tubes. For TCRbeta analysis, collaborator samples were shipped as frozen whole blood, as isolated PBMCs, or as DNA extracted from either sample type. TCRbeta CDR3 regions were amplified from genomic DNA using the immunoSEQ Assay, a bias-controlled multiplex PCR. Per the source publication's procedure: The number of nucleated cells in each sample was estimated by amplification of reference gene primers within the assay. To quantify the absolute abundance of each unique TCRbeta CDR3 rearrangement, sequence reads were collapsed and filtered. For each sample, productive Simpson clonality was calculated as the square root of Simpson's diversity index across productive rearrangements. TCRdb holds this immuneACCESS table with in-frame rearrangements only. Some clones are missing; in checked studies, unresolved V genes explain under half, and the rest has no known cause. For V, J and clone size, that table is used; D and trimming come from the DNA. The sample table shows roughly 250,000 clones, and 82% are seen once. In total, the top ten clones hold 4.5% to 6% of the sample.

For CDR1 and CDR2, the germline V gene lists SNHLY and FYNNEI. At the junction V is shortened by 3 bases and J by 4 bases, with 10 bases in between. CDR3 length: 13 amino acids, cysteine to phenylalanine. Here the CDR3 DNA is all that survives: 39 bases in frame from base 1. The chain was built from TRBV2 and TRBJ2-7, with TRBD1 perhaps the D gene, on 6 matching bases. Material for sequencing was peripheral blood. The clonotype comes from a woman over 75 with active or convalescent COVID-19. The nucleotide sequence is TGTGCCAGCAGTGAGGACAGCTTTTACGAGCAGTACTTC. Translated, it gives CASSEDSFYEQYF.